This entry lists 12 T cell receptor beta chains sequenced from one sample in a study of T cells in Graves' hyperthyroidism and ophthalmopathy. What was amplified from RNA transcripts were TCR beta CDR3 regions. The TCR CDR3 was amplified in a first-round RT-PCR using the HTBI primer set. TCRdb re-called the multiplex PCR reads with MiXCR, one entry per CDR3 protein. Among 300,000 to 450,000 distinct CDR3 sequences, approximately 13% were seen once, and the ten largest hold roughly 8.3%. Sequenced material: blood. The receptors were sampled from a woman between 18 and 30 years old with Graves' hyperthyroidism.

This clonotype was detected many times. The rearrangement uses TRBV6-1 and TRBJ1-1; TRBD1 aligns across 7 bases. CDR1 MNHNS and CDR2 SASEGT come from the germline V gene. The CDR3 loop spans 13 amino acids. V dropped 8 bases and J dropped 1; count of bases not matched to a gene: 4. The CDR3 nucleotides read TGTGCCAGCCAGGGACAGCAGAACACTGAAGCTTTCTTT. Protein product: CASQGQQNTEAFF.

This clonotype was seen ten or more times. This chain links TRBV7-2 with TRBJ1-2; possible D gene TRBD1, 5 bases. Germline values: CDR1 SGHTA, CDR2 FQGNSA. CDR3 length equals 14 residues. V lost 4 bases to trimming and J lost 6 bases, with 15 bases between them. Here the CDR3 DNA reads TGTGCCAGCAGCTACCCGGGGCAGGGCAATGGCTACACCTTC. Translating it yields CASSYPGQGNGYTF.

This clonotype was seen more than once but under ten times. The chain couples TRBV4-1 to TRBJ2-2, with TRBD1 matching over 8 bases. In germline, CDR1 is MGHRA, CDR2 YSYEKL. J lost 6 bases, V lost 4 bases, and 4 bases had no gene match. CDR3 length: 14 residues. This CDR3 is CASSPQGAAGELFF. CDR3 nucleotides: TGCGCCAGCAGCCCCCAGGGGGCTGCCGGGGAGCTGTTTTTT.

V usage is TRBV28 and J usage is TRBJ2-7; D gene ambiguous. Per the germline V gene, CDR1 is MDHEN and CDR2 is SYDVKM. Trimming took off 6 bases at V and 6 bases at J, with 18 bases between the two ends. The CDR3 is 14 amino acids. The CDR3 region has the DNA TGTGCCAGCAGCCTAGACATGGGATTCACCGAGCAGTACTTC. Translating it yields CASSLDMGFTEQYF.

This clonotype was counted a few times. The rearrangement uses TRBV3-1 and TRBJ1-5, with a tentative D call TRBD1 (5 bases). The CDR3 spans 14 residues. Germline V gives CDR1 LGHDT, CDR2 YNNKEL (reference sequence). Deletions cut 3 bases from V and 4 bases from J, with 10 bases between. The CDR3 nucleotides are TGTGCCAGCAGCCATCGGGGCAATAATCAGCCCCAGCATTTT. Its translation: CASSHRGNNQPQHF.

There are many counts of this clonotype. This chain uses TRBV28 with TRBJ2-3; 7 nucleotides agree with TRBD1. The CDR3 covers 16 residues. Germline V gene sequence: CDR1 MDHEN, CDR2 SYDVKM. Trimming at V came to 2 bases and at J to 2 bases, leaving 7 bases not matched to a gene. In nucleotides, the CDR3 is TGTGCCAGCAGTTTAATGGGACAGCTACACACAGATACGCAGTATTTT. The encoded protein is CASSLMGQLHTDTQYF.

The chain employs TRBV5-5 and TRBJ2-1; possible D gene TRBD1, 5 bases. With 7 bases removed from V and 8 bases from J, the gap between germline ends came to 13 bases. Germline CDR1 SGHKS, CDR2 YYEKEE (reference sequence). There are 12 residues in the CDR3. The CDR3 DNA sequence: TGTGCCAGCCAGGTTCAGGGTTATGAGCAGTTCTTC. Protein product: CASQVQGYEQFF.

This clonotype was observed many times. V usage is TRBV7-8 and J usage is TRBJ1-5; 12 nucleotides agree with TRBD1. The CDR3 totals 18 residues. Germline lookup yields CDR1 SGHVS and CDR2 FQNEAQ. The V and J ends lost 2 bases and 7 bases, in that order; junction bases with no gene match: 12. The CDR3 nucleotides are TGTGCCAGCAGCTTAATGGGACAGGGGGCATTAGGAGGACAGCCCCAGCATTTT. Encoded protein: CASSLMGQGALGGQPQHF.

In this sample, this clonotype turned up many times. This chain links TRBV10-3 with TRBJ2-1; tentative D call: TRBD1 (6 bases). Trimming stripped 2 bases from V and 7 bases from J, with 12 bases between. Germline values: CDR1 ENHRY, CDR2 SYGVKD. The length of the CDR3 is 14 residues. CDR3 nucleotide sequence: TGTGCCATCAGTGAGAACAGGGTCGGGAATGAGCAGTTCTTC. This sequence encodes CAISENRVGNEQFF.

This clonotype was recorded at least ten times. This rearrangement joins TRBV3-2 to TRBJ1-2. TRBV3-2 is described as a pseudogene. The CDR3 is 11 amino acids. The CDR3 loop reads CASTHYRDDTF. The DNA for the CDR3 is TGTGCCAGCACACACTACCGGGACGACACCTTC.

This clonotype was observed many times. The V gene is TRBV28, the J gene TRBJ2-1, with 12 bases fitting TRBD1. Germline CDR1 MDHEN, CDR2 SYDVKM. V shed 7 bases, J shed 9 bases, and the junction held 13 bases outside the gene matches. The CDR3 is 16 amino acids. Here the CDR3 reads CASTNRPGQGASEQFF. The CDR3 bases are TGTGCCAGCACTAATCGGCCGGGACAGGGGGCAAGTGAGCAGTTCTTC.

This clonotype was counted only a few times. This chain connects TRBV5-6 to TRBJ2-7; D is possibly TRBD2 (6 bases). Germline V gene sequence: CDR1 SGHDT, CDR2 YYEEEE. CDR3 length: 14 amino acids. The V end lost 4 bases, the J end lost 2 bases, and 13 bases lay between the germline ends. CDR3 in amino acids: CASSPGSGAYEQYF. CDR3 coding DNA: TGTGCCAGCAGCCCGGGGTCGGGAGCCTACGAGCAGTACTTC.